A single T cell receptor (beta chain) is shown here with its context. A J-beta primer mix and a sample-barcoded 5' primer were used in a second PCR of roughly 7 to 12 cycles. Each single sample gave us at least 2.5 million CDR3-containing paired-end reads. From the 5' RACE reads, TCRdb called clonotypes with MiXCR, one entry per CDR3 protein. Among some 760,000 distinct CDR3 sequences listed, 25% were seen once. The sample originates from a study of blood T cells in healthy people across ages. CDR3 length equals 16 residues. Trimming shortened V by 3 bases and J by 0 bases, and 11 bases separated the two germline ends. Germline V lookup: CDR1 MDHEN, CDR2 SYDVKM. These sequences were also reported in another study, on T cells of mothers and their children. This second study notes: At a rate of approximately 1.4 ug per 15 ul, cDNA synthesis received all of the extracted RNA.

The sequenced material came from blood. This clonotype was obtained from a boy aged 10-17 years in good health. The chain has TRBV28 and TRBJ1-4; D is perhaps TRBD1 (5 bases). CDR3 residues: CASSLVAGPTNEKLFF. In nucleotides, the CDR3 is TGTGCCAGCAGTTTGGTTGCAGGGCCAACTAATGAAAAACTGTTTTTT.